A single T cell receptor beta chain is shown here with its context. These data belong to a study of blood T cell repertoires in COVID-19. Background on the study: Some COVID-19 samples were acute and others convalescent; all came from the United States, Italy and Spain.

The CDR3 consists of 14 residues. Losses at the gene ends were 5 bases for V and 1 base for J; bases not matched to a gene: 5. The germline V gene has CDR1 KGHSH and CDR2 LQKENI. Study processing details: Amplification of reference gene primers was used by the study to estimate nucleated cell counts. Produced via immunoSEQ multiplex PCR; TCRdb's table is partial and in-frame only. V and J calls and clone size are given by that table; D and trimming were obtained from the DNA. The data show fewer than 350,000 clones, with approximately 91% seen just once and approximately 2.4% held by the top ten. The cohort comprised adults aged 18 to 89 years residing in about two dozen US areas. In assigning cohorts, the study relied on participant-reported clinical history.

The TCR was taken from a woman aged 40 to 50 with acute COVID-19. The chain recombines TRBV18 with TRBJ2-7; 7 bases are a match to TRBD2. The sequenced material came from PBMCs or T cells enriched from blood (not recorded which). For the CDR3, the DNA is TGTGCCAGCTCAGCTAGCGGACGATCCTACGAGCAGTACTTC. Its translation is CASSASGRSYEQYF.